The entry below gives a single TCR beta chain sequence along with its context. The antigen is unknown. This PCR relied on a set of 60 Vbeta primers and 13 Jbeta primers. Data came from immunoSEQ multiplex PCR; TCRdb stores just in-frame clones and leaves some out. Of 95,000 to 150,000 clones listed, 75% to 90% are singletons. This specimen comes from a study of cytomegalovirus exposure and HLA in healthy donors. Study-wide points: An ancestry cluster, one associated with Asian ancestry, reportedly showed fewer N-insertions than the 666-donor mean in a later analysis. Analyzed later, most CMV-associated TCR beta chains appeared HLA-restricted. A prior analysis recorded that most TCR beta V segments were productive about 87% or about 30% of the time.

The sequence came from a man aged 30 to 39 in good health and CMV-seronegative. The sequenced sample was PBMCs.

The CDR3 sequence is CASSSPGEGTGNTIYF. The CDR3 DNA reads TGTGCCAGCAGTTCCCCGGGGGAGGGGACAGGAAACACCATATATTTT. The J gene is TRBJ1-3, the V gene TRBV27; tentative D call: TRBD1 (6 bases). This CDR3 has 16 amino acids. Trimming took off 4 bases at V and 4 bases at J, with 17 bases between the two ends. CDR1 is MNHEY and CDR2 is SMNVEV in the germline V gene (reference sequence).